The T cell receptor (beta chain) described here comes from a study of T-cell memory formation after mild COVID-19. Study outcomes and limitations: A balance of CD4 and CD8 characterized clones contracting day 15 to 85, whereas later expanders leaned CD4+. CD4+ contracting clones lay mainly in CM and EM, CD8+ ones in EMRA.

The germline V gene has CDR1 SGHTA and CDR2 FQGNSA. This CDR3 spans 14 amino acids. V lost 6 bases and J 0 bases, leaving 11 bases between the germline ends. One entry per CDR3 protein, called by TCRdb with MiXCR from the 5' RACE reads. The table lists about 390,000 distinct CDR3 sequences, around 21% of them singletons. On this clonotype: Its antigen is as yet unknown.

This TCR was sampled from an adult woman who had mild COVID-19 (a few samples of this study predate the infection). Cell type and time point are not known. Sequencing input: PBMCs or a T cell subset sorted from them (not recorded which). The V gene is TRBV7-2, the J gene TRBJ2-5; the D is unclear. CDR3 nucleotide sequence: TGTGCCAGCAGTCACCCGGGCAACCAAGAGACCCAGTACTTC. Amino acids: CASSHPGNQETQYF. The full variable domain, rest sourced from reference TRBV7-2 and TRBJ2-5, is GAGVSQSPSNKVTEKGKDVELRCDPISGHTALYWYRQSLGQGLEFLIYFQGNSAPDKSGLPSDRFSAERTGGSVSTLTIQRTQQEDSAVYLCASSHPGNQETQYFGPGTRLLVL.